These T cell receptor beta chains were read from a single sample in a study of a mutant IDH1 vaccine in newly diagnosed glioma. The antigens for these receptors are not known. Using immunoSEQ multiplex PCR, the repertoire was profiled, and TCRdb retains in-frame clones only, with some absent. The sample has tens of thousands of clones, about four fifths seen once. The sequencing used PBMCs, collected from a glioma patient whose treatment included an IDH1 peptide vaccine. Every receptor here comes from a man in his forties with glioma. Some clones in this sample may be carry-over from other donors' samples. Each CDR3 is given with its conserved first and last residue. D genes are given only for firm matches. Expanded clones get a size class; other rows say once, few or many, or leave the size out.

j_call	d_call	cdr3_length	clone_size	v_call	cdr3_nt	cdr3_aa
TRBJ2-7	-	13	-	TRBV11-2	TGTGCCAGCAGCTTGCTCCTAAACTACGAGCAGTACTTC	CASSLLLNYEQYF
TRBJ1-1	-	14	few	TRBV5-1	TGCGCCAGCAGCTTGTCAGGGCTTTCCACTGAAGCTTTCTTT	CASSLSGLSTEAFF
TRBJ1-2	TRBD1	15	-	TRBV4-1	TGCGCCAGCAGCGGTCGGGACAGGGGTGTCTATGGCTACACCTTC	CASSGRDRGVYGYTF
TRBJ1-2	-	12	-	TRBV30	TGTGCCTGGAGCCTAGACAGCAATGGCTACACCTTC	CAWSLDSNGYTF
TRBJ2-3	TRBD2	15	-	TRBV6-1	TGTGCCAGCAGGGCGACTAGCGGGAGTCCAGATACGCAGTATTTT	CASRATSGSPDTQYF
TRBJ1-1	-	19	-	TRBV19	TGTGCCAGTAGTATTAGAACAGGGCCTAGAGGATGGGTGAACACTGAAGCTTTCTTT	CASSIRTGPRGWVNTEAFF
TRBJ2-7	-	13	-	TRBV6-1	TGTGCCAGTATATTAGGAAACTCCTACGAGCAGTACTTC	CASILGNSYEQYF
TRBJ2-7	TRBD1	15	-	TRBV5-6	TGTGCCAGCATCAAGTGGACAGGGGTGTTCAACGAGCAGTACTTC	CASIKWTGVFNEQYF
TRBJ1-1	-	14	-	TRBV27	TGTGCCAGCAGTTTCCGTTCCCTGAACACTGAAGCTTTCTTT	CASSFRSLNTEAFF
TRBJ1-1	-	13	few	TRBV7-8	TGTGCCAGCACCGATCAACCGGGCGCTGAAGCTTTCTTT	CASTDQPGAEAFF
TRBJ1-5	-	12	-	TRBV7-9	TGTGCCAGCAGCTTAGGGACTCAGCCCCAGCATTTT	CASSLGTQPQHF
TRBJ2-2	-	16	few	TRBV27	TGTGCCAGCAGTTTTTATGGGGGGCTAAACACCGGGGAGCTGTTTTTT	CASSFYGGLNTGELFF
TRBJ1-4	TRBD1	14	-	TRBV6-5	TGTGCCAGCAGTTTGACAGGGCTTGGCGAAAAACTGTTTTTT	CASSLTGLGEKLFF
TRBJ2-2	-	14	-	TRBV6-1	TGTGCCAGCAGTGGAGGCTTGAACACCGGGGAGCTGTTTTTT	CASSGGLNTGELFF
TRBJ2-3	TRBD1	15	-	TRBV5-1	TGCGCCAGCAGCTTCGGGACAGGTAGCACAGATACGCAGTATTTT	CASSFGTGSTDTQYF
TRBJ2-2	-	13	-	TRBV5-1	TGCGCCAGCAGCTCCACGAACACCGGGGAGCTGTTTTTT	CASSSTNTGELFF
TRBJ1-1	-	14	few	TRBV7-2	TGTGCCAGCAGCTTAGCGTTGGGTAGCACTGAAGCTTTCTTT	CASSLALGSTEAFF
TRBJ2-1	TRBD2	16	-	TRBV7-2	TGTGCCAGCAGCGGCACGGGGGGGCCAATTTATAATGAGCAGTTCTTC	CASSGTGGPIYNEQFF
TRBJ2-7	-	15	few	TRBV14	TGTGCCAGCAGCCAAGATTGGGCCGATCCCTACGAGCAGTACTTC	CASSQDWADPYEQYF
TRBJ1-3	-	12	few	TRBV29-1	TGCAGCGCCGCAGGGTTTGGAAACACCATATATTTT	CSAAGFGNTIYF
TRBJ1-2	TRBD1	13	-	TRBV19	TGTGCCAGTAGTATAGTCTGGACAGGTGCCTACACCTTC	CASSIVWTGAYTF
TRBJ1-6	-	12	medium-sized	TRBV2	TGTGCCAGCAGTGAAGGGGCTTCACCCCTCCACTTT	CASSEGASPLHF
TRBJ1-5	-	13	-	TRBV7-6	TGTGCCAGCAGCTTAGGGCCGAATCAGCCCCAGCATTTT	CASSLGPNQPQHF
TRBJ1-2	TRBD1	17	once	TRBV5-4	TGTGCCAGCAGCCCAAACCCGGACAGGGGACGTACCTATGGCTACACCTTC	CASSPNPDRGRTYGYTF
TRBJ2-3	TRBD2	17	once	TRBV5-1	TGCGCCAGCAGCGCGGGACCTCTAGCGGACGTCACAGATACGCAGTATTTT	CASSAGPLADVTDTQYF
TRBJ2-2	-	12	-	TRBV11-2	TGTGCCAGCAGCTTGGCAGCCGGGGAGCTGTTTTTT	CASSLAAGELFF
TRBJ2-5	-	14	-	TRBV19	TGTGCCAGTAGTATGGGGGCAGGGCGGGAGACCCAGTACTTC	CASSMGAGRETQYF
TRBJ2-7	TRBD1	16	-	TRBV5-1	TGCGCCAGCAGCTTGGACCCCGGGACAGGGCTCTACGAGCAGTACTTC	CASSLDPGTGLYEQYF
TRBJ2-2	-	11	once	TRBV2	TGTGCCAGCAGAGGCACCGGGGAGCTGTTTTTT	CASRGTGELFF
TRBJ1-5	-	14	few	TRBV30	TGTGCCTGGAGTGGCCCCGGAAGCAATCAGCCCCAGCATTTT	CAWSGPGSNQPQHF
TRBJ1-2	-	13	-	TRBV2	TGTGCCAGCAGTGGGGACGGACTCTATGGCTACACCTTC	CASSGDGLYGYTF
TRBJ1-1	-	11	few	TRBV7-9	TGTGCCAGCGGCCTCAATGGGGACACTTTCTTT	CASGLNGDTFF
TRBJ1-3	TRBD1	16	-	TRBV19	TGTGCCAGTTCCGGGACAGGCGCCTACTCTGGAAACACCATATATTTT	CASSGTGAYSGNTIYF
TRBJ2-7	-	18	once	TRBV4-2	TGTGCCAGCAGCCAGATAGGATCTGCTCGGCAGATAAACTACGAGCAGTACTTC	CASSQIGSARQINYEQYF
TRBJ2-1	-	17	-	TRBV4-1	TGCGCCAGCAGCCAAGGGTTTGCCAGGAGCTCCTACAATGAGCAGTTCTTC	CASSQGFARSSYNEQFF
TRBJ1-4	-	11	-	TRBV20-1	TGCAGTGCTAGAGGAAGTGAAAAACTGTTTTTT	CSARGSEKLFF
TRBJ1-5	-	15	once	TRBV15	TGTGCCACCAGCAGAGATGTACTCGGGTTCCAGCCCCAGCATTTT	CATSRDVLGFQPQHF
TRBJ1-1	-	11	-	TRBV6-5	TGTGCCAGCAGTACCAGGGGCGAAGCTTTCTTT	CASSTRGEAFF
TRBJ2-2	TRBD1	15	-	TRBV7-8	TGTGCCAGCAGCCCCTTCGACAGGGTAGGCGGGGAGCTGTTTTTT	CASSPFDRVGGELFF
TRBJ2-5	-	15	-	TRBV19	TGTGCCAGTAGTATCACCTTGGGACGGCGAGAGACCCAGTACTTC	CASSITLGRRETQYF
TRBJ2-7	-	15	-	TRBV30	TGTGCCTGGAGTGTACCGGAATTAGACGGTTACGAGCAGTACTTC	CAWSVPELDGYEQYF
TRBJ2-2	-	13	-	TRBV5-4	TGTGCCAGCAGCTTGGTAGGGGTCGGGGAGCTGTTTTTT	CASSLVGVGELFF
TRBJ2-7	TRBD2	13	-	TRBV29-1	TGCAGCGTCCTAGCGGGGGGGACTTACGAGCAGTACTTC	CSVLAGGTYEQYF
TRBJ2-3	TRBD2	16	-	TRBV5-6	TGTGCCAGCAGGATAGATCGGGGGGGCGGCACAGATACGCAGTATTTT	CASRIDRGGGTDTQYF
TRBJ1-1	-	15	-	TRBV27	TGTGCCAGCAGTTTCTCCTTCCGCAGGGGTGTTGAAGCTTTCTTT	CASSFSFRRGVEAFF
TRBJ1-6	-	16	-	TRBV9	TGTGCCAGCAGCGGCGGTGGGAACCGCGGGAGTTCACCCCTCCACTTT	CASSGGGNRGSSPLHF
TRBJ2-2	-	15	-	TRBV11-3	TGTGCCAGCAGCCCGGGACACTTGAACACCGGGGAGCTGTTTTTT	CASSPGHLNTGELFF
TRBJ1-1	-	14	-	TRBV4-1	TGCGCCAGCAGCCTCACAGGAACGGACACTGAAGCTTTCTTT	CASSLTGTDTEAFF
TRBJ1-4	TRBD1	20	-	TRBV4-2	TGTGCCAGCAGCCAAGACAGGGACAGGGGGTTGAATGCAACTAATGAAAAACTGTTTTTT	CASSQDRDRGLNATNEKLFF
TRBJ1-4	-	13	-	TRBV5-6	TGTGCCAGCAGCTTGTGGTCCAATGAAAAACTGTTTTTT	CASSLWSNEKLFF